Presented here are 14 T cell receptor beta chains from one specimen sequenced in a study of OX40 agonist ivuxolimab in advanced cancers. Here immunoSEQ multiplex PCR was the method, and the copy in TCRdb shows in-frame clones only, minus some. In the table there are 90,000 to 120,000 clones, less than 95% of which are singletons. Sequencing was performed on CD4+ or CD8+ T cells sorted from blood, taken in a trial of the OX40 agonist ivuxolimab. The origin of the receptors is an adult with an advanced solid tumor such as melanoma, head and neck, liver or kidney cancer.

This chain connects TRBV2 to TRBJ2-2, with a weak D call TRBD2 (6 bases). V gave up 6 bases and J gave up 5 bases, with 16 bases separating them. Germline V gives CDR1 SNHLY, CDR2 FYNNEI. This CDR3 region has 15 residues. The CDR3 nucleotides are TGTGCCAGCAGGGGGTCCAGGGCGGGGACCGGGGAGCTGTTTTTT. Protein product: CASRGSRAGTGELFF.

The chain is built from TRBV6-1 and TRBJ1-4; 9 bases line up with TRBD1. The germline V gene has CDR1 MNHNS and CDR2 SASEGT. After removal of 6 bases from V and 7 bases from J, the junction contained 9 bases not matched to a gene. The CDR3 totals 15 residues. The CDR3 DNA follows: TGTGCCAGCAGGGTCGGACAGGGGATGGGTGAAAAACTGTTTTTT. Amino acid sequence: CASRVGQGMGEKLFF.

This chain connects TRBV6-1 to TRBJ2-1, with 11 nucleotides matching TRBD1. The J segment lost 6 bases and the V segment lost 7 bases, leaving 8 bases of the junction unmatched. Germline CDR1 MNHNS, CDR2 SASEGT. The CDR3 runs 15 residues. The CDR3 DNA follows: TGTGCCAGCATTTTCCGGGACAGGGGGGTCAATGAGCAGTTCTTC. Translation gives CASIFRDRGVNEQFF.

The rearrangement joins TRBV7-7 to TRBJ2-7; D is perhaps TRBD1 (6 bases). This CDR3 has 13 amino acids. Trimming took 5 bases from V and 3 from J, leaving 11 bases between them. From germline, CDR1 is SSHAT and CDR2 FNYEAQ (reference sequence). CDR3 DNA sequence: TGTGCCAGCAGCGCCACACAGGGCTACGAGCAGTACTTC. Its translation is CASSATQGYEQYF.

The CDR3 is CASLTWGLGEKLFF. The CDR3 nucleotides are TGTGCTAGCCTCACATGGGGGCTGGGGGAAAAACTGTTTTTT. This chain links TRBV12-5 with TRBJ1-4, with D perhaps matching TRBD1 (6 bases). With 9 bases removed from V and 8 bases from J, the gap between germline ends came to 19 bases. The germline gives CDR1 LGHNT, CDR2 FRNRAP. The CDR3 is 14 residues long. Full variable domain (rest looked up from reference TRBV12-5 and TRBJ1-4): DARVTQTPRHKVTEMGQEVTMRCQPILGHNTVFWYRQTMMQGLELLAYFRNRAPLDDSGMPKDRFSAEMPDATLATLKIQPSEPRDSAVYFCASLTWGLGEKLFFGSGTQLSVL.

CDR3 coding DNA: TGTGCCAGCCGGGGCCCCGGGGGAAATTCACCCCTCCACTTT. Amino acids: CASRGPGGNSPLHF. This chain joins TRBV7-9 and TRBJ1-6, with D possibly TRBD1 on 5 matching bases. The CDR3 has 14 residues. The ends were cut back, 8 bases at V and 7 bases at J, with 15 bases in the middle. Germline V gives CDR1 SEHNR, CDR2 FQNEAQ (reference sequence).

The CDR3 region is CASSQYGLAKNIQYF. The DNA of the CDR3 is TGTGCCAGCAGCCAATATGGATTAGCCAAAAACATTCAGTACTTC. The chain joins TRBV14 to TRBJ2-4; D remains ambiguous. This CDR3 has 15 amino acids. Germline values: CDR1 SGHDN, CDR2 FVKESK. The germline V and J ends were trimmed by 2 bases and 0 bases, with 8 bases remaining between them.

The chain combines TRBV14 with TRBJ2-7; 8 bases line up with TRBD1. Trimming at V came to 4 bases and at J to 4 bases, leaving 9 bases not matched to a gene. The CDR3 has 15 amino acids. Germline values: CDR1 SGHDN, CDR2 FVKESK. This chain's CDR3 is CASSPSQGAVYEQYF. CDR3 bases: TGTGCCAGCAGCCCAAGCCAGGGGGCGGTTTACGAGCAGTACTTC.

The rearrangement uses TRBV5-5 and TRBJ1-2; D is unresolved. CDR1 and CDR2 from the germline V gene are SGHKS and YYEKEE (reference sequence). The CDR3 runs to 14 residues. Trimming shortened V by 1 base and J by 0 bases, and 7 bases separated the two germline ends. The CDR3 spells CASSLYGSNYGYTF. The CDR3 DNA reads as TGTGCCAGCAGCTTGTACGGCTCTAACTATGGCTACACCTTC.

This chain links TRBV6-5 with TRBJ1-2; D is undetermined. Germline-derived CDR1 and CDR2 are MNHEY and SVGAGI. Deletions cut 6 bases from V and 6 bases from J, with 17 bases between. This CDR3 is built from 14 residues. CDR3 residues: CASSPSGRPHGYTF. CDR3 nucleotide sequence: TGTGCCAGCAGCCCCTCCGGCAGGCCCCATGGCTACACCTTC.

V is TRBV20-1 and J is TRBJ2-5; D ambiguous. Germline V lookup: CDR1 DFQATT, CDR2 SNEGSKA (reference sequence). Trimming cost V 7 bases and J 1 base, with 4 bases left between them. This CDR3 is 10 amino acids long. The CDR3 DNA sequence: TGCAGTGAGGTCCAAGAGACCCAGTACTTC. Protein sequence: CSEVQETQYF.

The chain combines TRBV5-6 with TRBJ1-5; TRBD1 aligns across 7 bases. In germline, CDR1 is SGHDT, CDR2 YYEEEE. This CDR3 is built from 16 residues. V dropped 1 base and J dropped 0; count of bases not matched to a gene: 4. DNA of the CDR3: TGTGCCAGCAGCTTGCGGGACAGACTTAGCAATCAGCCCCAGCATTTT. Residues: CASSLRDRLSNQPQHF.

In this sample, this clone turned up a few times. The chain has TRBV2 and TRBJ1-2, with D unresolved. Trimming stripped 1 base from V and 4 bases from J, with 7 bases between. Looked up from germline, CDR1 is SNHLY and CDR2 is FYNNEI. CDR3 length: 13 amino acids. CDR3 sequence: CASSEGGIYGYTF. DNA for the CDR3: TGTGCCAGCAGTGAAGGCGGGATCTATGGCTACACCTTC.

The V call is TRBV6-5, the J call TRBJ2-3, with D tentatively TRBD2 (6 bases). V lost 2 bases and J 4 bases, leaving 16 bases between the germline ends. Germline lookup yields CDR1 MNHEY and CDR2 SVGAGI. There are 16 residues in the CDR3. The DNA of the CDR3 is TGTGCCAGCAGTTACAGACCCGGACTAAATGCAGATACGCAGTATTTT. Protein sequence: CASSYRPGLNADTQYF.